The 3 T cell receptor beta chains below come from one sample, sequenced in a study of blood T cell repertoires in COVID-19. The data were produced by immunoSEQ multiplex PCR, yet TCRdb's version contains in-frame clones alone and is incomplete. The sample gives over 250,000 clones, around three quarters of which show up once; 2.5% to 4% is in the top ten. The sample consisted of peripheral blood. The receptors originated from a woman older than 75 with acute or convalescent COVID-19.

The rearrangement links TRBV6-5 to TRBJ2-2; no definite D call. Trimming shortened V by 2 bases and J by 4 bases, and 11 bases separated the two germline ends. CDR3 length equals 15 residues. CDR1 is MNHEY, CDR2 SVGAGI, per germline. Here the CDR3 reads CASSYIGLGTGELFF. In DNA form, the CDR3 reads TGTGCCAGCAGTTACATCGGGTTGGGCACCGGGGAGCTGTTTTTT.

The genes are TRBV5-1 and TRBJ1-6; no definite D call. There are 14 residues in the CDR3. V was pared by 0 bases and J by 5 bases, with 6 bases between. Looked up from germline, CDR1 is SGHRS and CDR2 is YFSETQ. This CDR3 reads CASSLEGDNSPLHF. The CDR3 DNA reads as TGCGCCAGCAGCTTGGAGGGAGATAATTCACCCCTCCACTTT.

This sequence joins TRBV4-1 and TRBJ2-5; TRBD2 matches 13 bases. Germline V CDR1 and CDR2: MGHRA, YSYEKL. The CDR3 has 17 amino acids. V lost 1 base and J lost 3; bases outside the gene matches: 5. The CDR3 nucleotides read TGCGCCAGCAGCCAAGGCCAAGGACTAGCGGGGGAAGAGACCCAGTACTTC. Residues: CASSQGQGLAGEETQYF.